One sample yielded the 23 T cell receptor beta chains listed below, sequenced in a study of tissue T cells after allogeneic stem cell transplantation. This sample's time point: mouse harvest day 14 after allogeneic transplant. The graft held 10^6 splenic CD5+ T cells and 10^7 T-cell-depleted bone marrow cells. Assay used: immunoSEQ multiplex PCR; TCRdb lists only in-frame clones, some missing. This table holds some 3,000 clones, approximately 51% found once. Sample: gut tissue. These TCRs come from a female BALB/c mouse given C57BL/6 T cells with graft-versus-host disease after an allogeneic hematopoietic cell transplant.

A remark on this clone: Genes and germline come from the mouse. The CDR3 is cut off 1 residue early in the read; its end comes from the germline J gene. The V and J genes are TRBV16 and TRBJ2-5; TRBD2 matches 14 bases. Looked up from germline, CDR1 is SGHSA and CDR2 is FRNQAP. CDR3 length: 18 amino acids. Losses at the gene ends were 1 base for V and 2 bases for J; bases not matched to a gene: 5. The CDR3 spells CASSLGGLGGRSQDTQYF. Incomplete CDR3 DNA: TGTGCAAGCAGCTTAGGGGGACTGGGGGGGCGCTCCCAAGACACCCAGTAC.

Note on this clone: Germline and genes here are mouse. This CDR3 is CASSPDRGTEVFF. The covered CDR3 bases are TGTGCAAGCAGCCCCGACAGGGGCACAGAAGTCTTC. The V and J genes are TRBV16 and TRBJ1-1; TRBD1 agrees at 8 bases. The CDR3 end is not reached by the read, which stops 1 residue before it; the germline J gene fills it in. The CDR3 runs to 13 residues. CDR1 and CDR2 (germline): SGHSA, FRNQAP. V gave up 5 bases and J gave up 4 bases; unmatched junction bases: 3.

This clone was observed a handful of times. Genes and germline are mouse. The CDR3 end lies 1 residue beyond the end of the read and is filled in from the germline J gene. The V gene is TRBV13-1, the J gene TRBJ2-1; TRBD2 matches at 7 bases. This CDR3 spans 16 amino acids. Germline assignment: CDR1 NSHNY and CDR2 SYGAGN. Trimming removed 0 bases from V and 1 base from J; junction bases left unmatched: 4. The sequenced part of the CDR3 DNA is TGTGCCAGCAGTGATGCAGCCTGGGGGAACTATGCTGAGCAGTTC. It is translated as CASSDAAWGNYAEQF. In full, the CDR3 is CASSDAAWGNYAEQFF.

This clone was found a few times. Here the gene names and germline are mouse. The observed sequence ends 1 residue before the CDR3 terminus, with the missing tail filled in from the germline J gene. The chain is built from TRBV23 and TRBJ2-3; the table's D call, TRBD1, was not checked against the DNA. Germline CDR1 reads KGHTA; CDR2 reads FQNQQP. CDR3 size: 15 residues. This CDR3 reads CSSSLGTNSAETLYF. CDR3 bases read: TGCTCCAGCAGTCTAGGGACAAATAGTGCAGAAACGCTGTAT.

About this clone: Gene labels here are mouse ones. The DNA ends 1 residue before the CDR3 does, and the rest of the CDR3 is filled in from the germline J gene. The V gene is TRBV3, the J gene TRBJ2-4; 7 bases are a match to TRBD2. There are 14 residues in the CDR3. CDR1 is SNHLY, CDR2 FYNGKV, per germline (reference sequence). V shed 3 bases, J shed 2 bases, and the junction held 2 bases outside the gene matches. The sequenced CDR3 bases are TGTGCCAGCAGCTTGTGGGGGGTTCAAAACACCTTGTAC. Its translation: CASSLWGVQNTLY. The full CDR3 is CASSLWGVQNTLYF.

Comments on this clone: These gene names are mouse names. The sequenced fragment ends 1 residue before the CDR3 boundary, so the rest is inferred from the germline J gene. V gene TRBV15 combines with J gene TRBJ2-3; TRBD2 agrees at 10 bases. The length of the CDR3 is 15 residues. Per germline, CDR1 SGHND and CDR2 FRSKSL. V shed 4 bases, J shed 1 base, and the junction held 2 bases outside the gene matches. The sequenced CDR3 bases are TGTGCCAGCAGTTCCCTGGGGGGGCGTGCAGAAACGCTGTAT. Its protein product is CASSSLGGRAETLY. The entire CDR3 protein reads CASSSLGGRAETLYF.

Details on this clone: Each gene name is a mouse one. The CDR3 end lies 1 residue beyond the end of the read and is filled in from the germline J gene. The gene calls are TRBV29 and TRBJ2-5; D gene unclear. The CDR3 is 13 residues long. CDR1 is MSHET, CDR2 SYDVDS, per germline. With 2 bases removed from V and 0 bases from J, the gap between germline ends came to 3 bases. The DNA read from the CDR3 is TGTGCTAGCAGTTTAAACAACCAAGACACCCAGTAC. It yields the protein CASSLNNQDTQY. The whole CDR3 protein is CASSLNNQDTQYF.

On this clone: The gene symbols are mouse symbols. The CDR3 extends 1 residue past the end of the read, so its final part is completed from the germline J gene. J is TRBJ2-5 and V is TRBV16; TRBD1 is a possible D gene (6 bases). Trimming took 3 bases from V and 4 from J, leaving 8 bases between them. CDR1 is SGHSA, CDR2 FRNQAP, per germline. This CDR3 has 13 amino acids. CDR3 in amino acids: CASSLGTKDTQYF. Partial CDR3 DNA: TGTGCAAGCAGCTTGGGGACAAAAGACACCCAGTAC. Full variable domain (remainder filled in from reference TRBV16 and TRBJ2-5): NAGVIQTPRHKVTGKGQEATLWCEPISGHSAVFWYRQTIVQGLEFLTYFRNQAPIDDSGMPKERFSAQMPNQSHSTLKIQSTQPQDSAVYLCASSLGTKDTQYFGPGTRLLVL.

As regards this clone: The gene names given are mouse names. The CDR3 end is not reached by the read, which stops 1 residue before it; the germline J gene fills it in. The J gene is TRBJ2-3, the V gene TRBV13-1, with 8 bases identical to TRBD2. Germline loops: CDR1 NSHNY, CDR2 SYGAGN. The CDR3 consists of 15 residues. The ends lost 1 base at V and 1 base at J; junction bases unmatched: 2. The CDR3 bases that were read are TGTGCCAGCAGTGATCTGACTGGGGGTGCAGAAACGCTGTAT. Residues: CASSDLTGGAETLY. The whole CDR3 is CASSDLTGGAETLYF.

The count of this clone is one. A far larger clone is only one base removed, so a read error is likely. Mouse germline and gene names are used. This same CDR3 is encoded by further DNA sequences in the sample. The CDR3 protein is CASSIGTGGYEQYF. CDR3 bases read: TGCGCCAGCAGTATAGGGACTGGGGGCTATGAACAGTAC. The V and J genes are TRBV19 and TRBJ2-7, with 11 bases lining up with TRBD2. The read ends 1 residue shy of where the CDR3 ends; the end is completed using the germline J gene. The CDR3 is 14 amino acids. Germline V gene data show CDR1 as FNHDT and CDR2 as SITEND (reference sequence).

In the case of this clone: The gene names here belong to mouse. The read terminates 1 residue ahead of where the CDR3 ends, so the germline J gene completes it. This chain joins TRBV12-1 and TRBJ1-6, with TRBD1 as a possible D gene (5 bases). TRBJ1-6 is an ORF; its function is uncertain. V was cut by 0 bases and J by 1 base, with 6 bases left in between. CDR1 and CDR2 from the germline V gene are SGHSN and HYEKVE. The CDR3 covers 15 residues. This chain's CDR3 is CASSLGGSYNSPLYF. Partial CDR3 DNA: TGTGCCAGCTCTCTCGGGGGGTCCTATAATTCGCCCCTCTAC.

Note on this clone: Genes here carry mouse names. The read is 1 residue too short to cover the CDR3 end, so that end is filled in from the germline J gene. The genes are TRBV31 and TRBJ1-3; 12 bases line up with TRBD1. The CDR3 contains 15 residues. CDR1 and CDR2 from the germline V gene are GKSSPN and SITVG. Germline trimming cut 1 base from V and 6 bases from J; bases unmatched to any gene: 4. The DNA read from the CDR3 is TGTGCCTGGAGTCCCGGGACAGGGGGCGAAAATACGCTCTAT. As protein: CAWSPGTGGENTLY. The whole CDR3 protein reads CAWSPGTGGENTLYF.

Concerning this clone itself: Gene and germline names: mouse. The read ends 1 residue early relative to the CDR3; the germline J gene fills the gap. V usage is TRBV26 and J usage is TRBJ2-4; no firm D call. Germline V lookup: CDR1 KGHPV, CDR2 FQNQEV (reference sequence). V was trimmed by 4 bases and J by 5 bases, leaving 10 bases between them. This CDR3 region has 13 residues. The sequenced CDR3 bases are TGTGCCAGCAGTCCAGACTTTGGAAACACCTTGTAC. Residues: CASSPDFGNTLY. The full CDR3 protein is CASSPDFGNTLYF.

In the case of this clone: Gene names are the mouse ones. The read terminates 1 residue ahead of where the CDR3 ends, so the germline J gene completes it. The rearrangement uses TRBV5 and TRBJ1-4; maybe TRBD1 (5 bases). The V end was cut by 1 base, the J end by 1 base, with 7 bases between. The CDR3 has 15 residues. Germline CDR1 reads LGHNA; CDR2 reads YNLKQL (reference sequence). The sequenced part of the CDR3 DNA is TGTGCCAGCAGCCAAGGGGGGACTTCCAACGAAAGATTATTT. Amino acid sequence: CASSQGGTSNERLF. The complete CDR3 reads CASSQGGTSNERLFF.

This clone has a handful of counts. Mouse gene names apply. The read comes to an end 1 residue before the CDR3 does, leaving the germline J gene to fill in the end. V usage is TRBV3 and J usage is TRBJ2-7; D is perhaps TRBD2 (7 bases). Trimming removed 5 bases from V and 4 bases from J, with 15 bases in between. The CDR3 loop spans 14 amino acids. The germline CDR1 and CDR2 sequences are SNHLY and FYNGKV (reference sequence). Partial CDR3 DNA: TGTGCCAGCAGCCCAGGTGGGGGGCCTTATGAACAGTAC. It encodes CASSPGGGPYEQY. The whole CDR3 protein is CASSPGGGPYEQYF.

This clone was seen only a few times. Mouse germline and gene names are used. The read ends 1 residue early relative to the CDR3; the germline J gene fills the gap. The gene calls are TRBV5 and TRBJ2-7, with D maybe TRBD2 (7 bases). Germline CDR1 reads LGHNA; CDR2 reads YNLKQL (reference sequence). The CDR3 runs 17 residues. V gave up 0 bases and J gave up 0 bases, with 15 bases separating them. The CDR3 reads CASSQDAGGLLSYEQYF. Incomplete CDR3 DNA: TGTGCCAGCAGCCAAGATGCTGGGGGCCTACTCTCCTATGAACAGTAC.

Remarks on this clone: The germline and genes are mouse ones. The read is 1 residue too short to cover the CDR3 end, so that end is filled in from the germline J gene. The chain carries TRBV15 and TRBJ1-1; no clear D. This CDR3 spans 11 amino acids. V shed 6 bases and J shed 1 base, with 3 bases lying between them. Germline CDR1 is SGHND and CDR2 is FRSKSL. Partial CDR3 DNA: TGTGCCAGCAGGCTAAACACAGAAGTCTTC. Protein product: CASRLNTEVF. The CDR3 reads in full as CASRLNTEVFF.

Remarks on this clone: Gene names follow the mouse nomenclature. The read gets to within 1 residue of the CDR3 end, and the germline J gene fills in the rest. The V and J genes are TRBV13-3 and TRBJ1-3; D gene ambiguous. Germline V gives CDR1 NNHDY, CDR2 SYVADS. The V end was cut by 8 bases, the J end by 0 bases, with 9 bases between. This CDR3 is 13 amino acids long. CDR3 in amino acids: CARDLNSGNTLYF. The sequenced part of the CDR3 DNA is TGTGCCAGAGACCTTAATTCTGGAAATACGCTCTAT.

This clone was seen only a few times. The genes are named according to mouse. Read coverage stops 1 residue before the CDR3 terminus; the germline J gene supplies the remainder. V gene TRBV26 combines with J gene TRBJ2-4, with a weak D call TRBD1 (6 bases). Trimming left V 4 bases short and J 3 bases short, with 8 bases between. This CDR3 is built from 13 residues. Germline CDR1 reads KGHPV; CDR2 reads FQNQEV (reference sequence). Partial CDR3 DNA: TGTGCCAGCAGTCGGGGACAACAAAACACCTTGTAC. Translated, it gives CASSRGQQNTLY. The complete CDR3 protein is CASSRGQQNTLYF. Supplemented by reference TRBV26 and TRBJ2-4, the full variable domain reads NSKVIQTPRYLVKGQGQKAKMRCIPEKGHPVVFWYQQNKNNEFKFLINFQNQEVLQQIDMTEKRFSAECPSNSPCSLEIQSSEAGDSALYLCASSRGQQNTLYFGAGTRLSVL.

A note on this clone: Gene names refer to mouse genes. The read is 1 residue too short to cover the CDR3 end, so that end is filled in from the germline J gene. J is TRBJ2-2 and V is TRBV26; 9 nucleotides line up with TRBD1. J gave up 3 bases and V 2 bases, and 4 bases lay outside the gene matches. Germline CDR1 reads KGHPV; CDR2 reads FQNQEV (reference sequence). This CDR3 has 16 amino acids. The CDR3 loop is CASSLGTGRDTGQLYF. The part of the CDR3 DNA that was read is TGTGCCAGCAGTCTGGGGACAGGGAGGGACACCGGGCAGCTCTAC.

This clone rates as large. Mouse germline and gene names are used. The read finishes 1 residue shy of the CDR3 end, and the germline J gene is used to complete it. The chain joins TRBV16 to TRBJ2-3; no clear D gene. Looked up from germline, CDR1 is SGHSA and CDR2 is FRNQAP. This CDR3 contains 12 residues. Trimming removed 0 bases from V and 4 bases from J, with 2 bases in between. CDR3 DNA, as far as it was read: TGTGCAAGCAGCTTAGATACAGAAACGCTGTAT. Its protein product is CASSLDTETLY. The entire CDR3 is CASSLDTETLYF.

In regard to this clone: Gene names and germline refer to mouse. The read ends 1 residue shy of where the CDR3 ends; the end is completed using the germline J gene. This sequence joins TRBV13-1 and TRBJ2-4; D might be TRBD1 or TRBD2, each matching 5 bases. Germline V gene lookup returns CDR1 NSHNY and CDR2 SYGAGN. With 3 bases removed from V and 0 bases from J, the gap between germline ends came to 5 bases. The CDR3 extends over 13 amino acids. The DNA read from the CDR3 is TGTGCCAGCAGTGGGGGGAGTCAAAACACCTTGTAC. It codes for CASSGGSQNTLY. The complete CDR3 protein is CASSGGSQNTLYF.

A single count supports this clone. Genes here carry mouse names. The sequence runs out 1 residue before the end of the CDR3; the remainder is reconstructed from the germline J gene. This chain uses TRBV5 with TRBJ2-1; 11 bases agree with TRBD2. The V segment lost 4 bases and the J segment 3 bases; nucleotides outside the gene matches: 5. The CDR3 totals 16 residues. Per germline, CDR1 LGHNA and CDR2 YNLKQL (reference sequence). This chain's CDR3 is CASSPWTGGFYAEQFF. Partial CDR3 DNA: TGTGCCAGCAGCCCCTGGACTGGGGGGTTCTATGCTGAGCAGTTC.